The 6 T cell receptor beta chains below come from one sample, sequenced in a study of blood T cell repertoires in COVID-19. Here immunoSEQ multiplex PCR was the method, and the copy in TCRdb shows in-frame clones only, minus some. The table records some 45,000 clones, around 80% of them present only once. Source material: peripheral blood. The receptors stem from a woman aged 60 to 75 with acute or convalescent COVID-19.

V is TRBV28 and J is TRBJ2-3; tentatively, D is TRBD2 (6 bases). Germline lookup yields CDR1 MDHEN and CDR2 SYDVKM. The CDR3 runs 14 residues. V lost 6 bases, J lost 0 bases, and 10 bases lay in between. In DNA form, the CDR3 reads TGTGCCAGCAGACCCGGAGGGAGCACAGATACGCAGTATTTT. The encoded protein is CASRPGGSTDTQYF.

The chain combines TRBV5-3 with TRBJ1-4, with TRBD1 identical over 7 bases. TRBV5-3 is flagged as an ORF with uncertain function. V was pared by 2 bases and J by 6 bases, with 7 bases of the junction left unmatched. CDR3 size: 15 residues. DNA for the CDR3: TGTGCCAGAAGCTTAGCCGACAGGGAGGATGAAAAACTGTTTTTT. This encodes CARSLADREDEKLFF.

The CDR3 nucleotides are TGTGCCAGCAGCTTAGGAGTCCACCTCAACTATGGCTACACCTTC. Its protein is CASSLGVHLNYGYTF. The rearrangement joins TRBV7-9 to TRBJ1-2; no reliable D call. The V and J ends lost 1 base and 2 bases respectively, with 11 bases between them. The CDR3 is 15 amino acids. Germline assignment: CDR1 SEHNR and CDR2 FQNEAQ (reference sequence).

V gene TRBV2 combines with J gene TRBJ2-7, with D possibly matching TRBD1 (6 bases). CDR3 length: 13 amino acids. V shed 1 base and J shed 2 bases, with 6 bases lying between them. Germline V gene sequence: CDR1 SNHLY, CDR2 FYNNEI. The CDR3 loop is CASSEGTAYEQYF. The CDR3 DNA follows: TGTGCCAGCAGTGAAGGGACAGCCTACGAGCAGTACTTC.

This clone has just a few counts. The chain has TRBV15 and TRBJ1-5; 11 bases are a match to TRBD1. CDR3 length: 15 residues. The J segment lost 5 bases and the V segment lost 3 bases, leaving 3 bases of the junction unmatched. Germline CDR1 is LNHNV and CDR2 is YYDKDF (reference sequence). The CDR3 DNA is TGTGCCACCAGCAGCGTGGACAGGGGGCATCAGCCCCAGCATTTT. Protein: CATSSVDRGHQPQHF.

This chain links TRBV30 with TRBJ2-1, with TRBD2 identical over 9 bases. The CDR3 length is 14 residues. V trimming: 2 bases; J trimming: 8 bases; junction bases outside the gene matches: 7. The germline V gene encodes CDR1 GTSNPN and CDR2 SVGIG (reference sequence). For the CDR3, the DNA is TGTGCCTGGAGTTCTGCGGGGGGGCGTCATGAGCAGTTCTTC. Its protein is CAWSSAGGRHEQFF.